These 13 T cell receptor beta chains were all obtained from the same sample, sequenced in a study of shared clonotypes between healthy human individuals. Libraries were prepared by immunoSEQ multiplex PCR; TCRdb keeps only in-frame clonotypes and omits some of them. The sample includes 1.4 million or so clones, 98% of them seen just once. Sequenced input: naive CD4+ T cells sorted from blood. Subset here: CD45RA+ positively selected. These receptors all come from a man younger than 45 in good health.

The chain combines TRBV18 with TRBJ2-1, with unresolved D. Germline V lookup: CDR1 KGHSH, CDR2 LQKENI. This CDR3 is 12 amino acids long. With 3 bases removed from V and 5 bases from J, the gap between germline ends came to 5 bases. The CDR3 here is CASSPINNEQFF. The DNA of the CDR3 is TGTGCCAGCTCACCGATAAACAATGAGCAGTTCTTC. Complete variable domain (other parts from reference TRBV18 and TRBJ2-1): NAGVMQNPRHLVRRRGQEARLRCSPMKGHSHVYWYRQLPEEGLKFMVYLQKENIIDESGMPKERFSAEFPKEGPSILRIQQVVRGDSAAYFCASSPINNEQFFGPGTRLTVL.

The rearrangement links TRBV18 to TRBJ1-3; TRBD1 is a possible D gene (6 bases). The V gene's germline CDR1 is KGHSH and CDR2 LQKENI. V dropped 5 bases and J dropped 0 bases, with 8 bases sitting between them. CDR3 length: 14 residues. CDR3 protein: CASSNRDSGNTIYF. As DNA, the CDR3 is TGTGCCAGCTCAAACAGGGACTCTGGAAACACCATATATTTT.

CDR3 region: CASSWTGGNTGANVLTF. CDR3 nucleotide sequence: TGCGCCAGCAGCTGGACAGGGGGTAATACTGGGGCCAACGTCCTGACTTTC. This chain connects TRBV5-1 to TRBJ2-6, with 10 nucleotides matching TRBD1. This CDR3 spans 17 amino acids. V gave up 3 bases and J gave up 2 bases; unmatched junction bases: 5. Germline CDR1 reads SGHRS; CDR2 reads YFSETQ.

The rearrangement joins TRBV7-9 to TRBJ1-2; unclear D gene. CDR3 length: 11 residues. Trimming shortened V by 2 bases and J by 8 bases, and 6 bases separated the two germline ends. Per germline, CDR1 SEHNR and CDR2 FQNEAQ (reference sequence). The DNA for the CDR3 is TGTGCCAGCAGCTTACCTGAGGGCTACACCTTC. This translates into CASSLPEGYTF.

CDR3 bases: TGCGCCACCCGACTAGCGGGAGTCGGGGAGCTGTTTTTT. This sequence encodes CATRLAGVGELFF. The chain combines TRBV5-1 with TRBJ2-2; the match to TRBD2 covers 12 bases. The length of the CDR3 is 13 residues. Germline CDR1 is SGHRS and CDR2 is YFSETQ. J was trimmed by 7 bases and V by 9 bases; bases with no gene match: 4.

CDR3 coding DNA: TGCGCCAGCAGTGAAGGGGGCCTGGACGAGCAGTACTTC. Its translation: CASSEGGLDEQYF. The chain recombines TRBV10-1 with TRBJ2-7; 7 nucleotides align to TRBD1. This CDR3 has 13 residues. The V segment lost 3 bases and the J segment 5 bases; nucleotides outside the gene matches: 4. CDR1 is WNHNN and CDR2 is SYGVQD in the germline V gene (reference sequence).

The gene calls are TRBV11-2 and TRBJ2-1; 12 nucleotides agree with TRBD2. This CDR3 has 17 amino acids. Germline CDR1 and CDR2: SGHAT and FQNNGV. Trimming cost V 11 bases and J 1 base; bases outside gene matches: 12. CDR3 amino acids: CAVSSGTSGYSYNEQFF. CDR3 in DNA: TGTGCCGTCAGCAGCGGGACTAGCGGGTATTCCTACAATGAGCAGTTCTTC. Combining the CDR3 with reference TRBV11-2 and TRBJ2-1 gives the whole variable domain EAGVAQSPRYKIIEKRQSVAFWCNPISGHATLYWYQQILGQGPKLLIQFQNNGVVDDSQLPKDRFSAERLKGVDSTLKIQPAKLEDSAVYLCAVSSGTSGYSYNEQFFGPGTRLTVL.

V gene TRBV30 combines with J gene TRBJ1-1, with D possibly TRBD1 on 6 matching bases. V was shortened by 3 bases and J by 0 bases, with 11 bases between the two germline ends. The germline V gene encodes CDR1 GTSNPN and CDR2 SVGIG (reference sequence). The CDR3 covers 14 residues. The CDR3 loop is CAWRARTVNTEAFF. The CDR3 DNA reads as TGTGCCTGGAGGGCCCGGACAGTGAACACTGAAGCTTTCTTT.

The genes are TRBV5-5 and TRBJ2-7, with D perhaps given as TRBD1 or TRBD2 (6 bases each). The germline gives CDR1 SGHKS, CDR2 YYEKEE (reference sequence). V was shortened by 0 bases and J by 0 bases, with 16 bases between the two germline ends. This CDR3 is built from 17 residues. The CDR3 bases are TGTGCCAGCAGCTTGGCACTAAGGGGGGCTAGCTCCTACGAGCAGTACTTC. Translating gives CASSLALRGASSYEQYF.

V usage is TRBV4-3 and J usage is TRBJ2-3; 14 nucleotides line up with TRBD2. Looked up from germline, CDR1 is LGHNA and CDR2 is YSLEER. Losses at the gene ends were 4 bases for V and 3 bases for J; bases not matched to a gene: 12. CDR3 length: 19 residues. The chain's CDR3 is CASSPDRGLAGDGTDTQYF. In DNA, the CDR3 is TGCGCCAGCAGCCCTGACCGGGGACTAGCGGGAGATGGTACAGATACGCAGTATTTT.

Comment on this clone: Other DNA sequences from this sample encode an identical CDR3 as well. The genes are TRBV9 and TRBJ2-3, with D perhaps matching TRBD2 (5 bases). Trimming took off 0 bases at V and 3 bases at J, with 11 bases between the two ends. This CDR3 has 15 amino acids. Looked up from germline, CDR1 is SGDLS and CDR2 is YYNGEE. The CDR3: CASSVEASRTDTQYF. The CDR3 DNA reads TGTGCCAGCAGCGTAGAGGCTAGCCGTACAGATACGCAGTATTTT.

This chain uses TRBV5-1 with TRBJ2-5, with TRBD1 as a possible D gene (6 bases). This CDR3 region has 13 residues. V lost 3 bases and J lost 13, with 19 bases in between. Germline CDR1 SGHRS, CDR2 YFSETQ. CDR3 in DNA: TGCGCCAGCAGCTCCCCGGACAGTGGGTTTTTGTACTTC. Translated, it gives CASSSPDSGFLYF.

The chain uses TRBV10-3 and TRBJ2-3; either TRBD1 or TRBD2 may supply D (5 bases each). Trimming shortened V by 7 bases and J by 6 bases, and 17 bases separated the two germline ends. The germline gives CDR1 ENHRY, CDR2 SYGVKD. CDR3 size: 14 residues. The CDR3 bases are TGTGCCATCAACGGGGCGGCCAAGGAGGATACGCAGTATTTT. Its protein product is CAINGAAKEDTQYF.